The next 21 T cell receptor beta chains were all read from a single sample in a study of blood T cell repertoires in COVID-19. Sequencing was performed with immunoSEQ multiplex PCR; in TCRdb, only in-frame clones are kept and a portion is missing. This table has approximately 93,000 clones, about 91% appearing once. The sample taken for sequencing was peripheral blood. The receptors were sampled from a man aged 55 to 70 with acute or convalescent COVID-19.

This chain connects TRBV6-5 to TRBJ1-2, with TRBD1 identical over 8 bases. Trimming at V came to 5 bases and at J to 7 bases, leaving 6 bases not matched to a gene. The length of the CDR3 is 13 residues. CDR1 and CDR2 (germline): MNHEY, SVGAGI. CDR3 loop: CASSIDRGGGYTF. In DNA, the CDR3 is TGTGCCAGCAGTATCGACAGGGGAGGTGGCTACACCTTC.

This chain's CDR3 is CSAWSSRSEQFF. The CDR3 DNA is TGCAGCGCGTGGTCATCCCGCAGTGAGCAGTTCTTC. The chain carries TRBV29-1 and TRBJ2-1; no clear D. There are 12 residues in the CDR3. Germline loops: CDR1 SQVTM, CDR2 ANQGSEA. V lost 7 bases and J lost 9, with 16 bases in between.

DNA for the CDR3: TGTGCCAGCAGCGTAGCTGGAGGACAGGGGTACGAGCAGTACTTC. This translates into CASSVAGGQGYEQYF. V and J are TRBV9 and TRBJ2-7, with 9 bases aligning to TRBD1. The CDR3 runs 15 residues. Germline loops: CDR1 SGDLS, CDR2 YYNGEE. J lost 4 bases, V lost 0 bases, and 5 bases had no gene match.

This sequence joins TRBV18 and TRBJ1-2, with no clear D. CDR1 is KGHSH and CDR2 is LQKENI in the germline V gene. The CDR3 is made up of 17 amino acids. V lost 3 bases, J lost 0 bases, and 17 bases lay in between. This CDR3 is CASSPNLDGLANYGYTF. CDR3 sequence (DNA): TGTGCCAGCTCACCCAACCTCGACGGACTAGCTAACTATGGCTACACCTTC.

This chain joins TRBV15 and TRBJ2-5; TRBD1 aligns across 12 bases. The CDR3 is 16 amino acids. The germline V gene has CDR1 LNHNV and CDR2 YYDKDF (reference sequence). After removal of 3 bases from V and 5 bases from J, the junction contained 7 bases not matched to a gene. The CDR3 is CATSRRGTGGGETQYF. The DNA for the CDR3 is TGTGCCACCAGCAGGAGGGGGACAGGGGGCGGGGAGACCCAGTACTTC.

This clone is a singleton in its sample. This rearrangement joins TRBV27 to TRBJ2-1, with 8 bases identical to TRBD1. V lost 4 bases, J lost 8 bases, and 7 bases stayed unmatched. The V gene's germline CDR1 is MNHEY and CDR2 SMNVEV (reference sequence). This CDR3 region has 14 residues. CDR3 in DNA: TGTGCCAGCAGTTATAAGGACAGGGCCCATGAGCAGTTCTTC. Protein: CASSYKDRAHEQFF.

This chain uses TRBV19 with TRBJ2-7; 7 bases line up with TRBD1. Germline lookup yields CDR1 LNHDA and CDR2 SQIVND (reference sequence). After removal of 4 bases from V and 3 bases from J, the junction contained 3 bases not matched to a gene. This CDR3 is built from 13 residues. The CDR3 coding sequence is TGTGCCAGTAGTACCTGGGACAGCTACGAGCAGTACTTC. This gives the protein CASSTWDSYEQYF.

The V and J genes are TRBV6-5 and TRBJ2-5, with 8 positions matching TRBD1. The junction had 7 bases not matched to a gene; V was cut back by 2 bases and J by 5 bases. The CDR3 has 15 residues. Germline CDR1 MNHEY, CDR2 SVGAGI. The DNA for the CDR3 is TGTGCCAGCAGTTACCAAGTGACAGGGGAGGAGACCCAGTACTTC. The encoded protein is CASSYQVTGEETQYF.

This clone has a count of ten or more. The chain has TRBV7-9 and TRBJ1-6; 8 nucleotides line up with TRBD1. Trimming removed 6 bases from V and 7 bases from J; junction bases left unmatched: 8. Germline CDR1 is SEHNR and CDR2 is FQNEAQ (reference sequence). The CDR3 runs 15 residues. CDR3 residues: CASRPAGTGNSPLHF. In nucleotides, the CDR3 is TGTGCCAGCAGGCCAGCCGGGACAGGAAATTCACCCCTCCACTTT.

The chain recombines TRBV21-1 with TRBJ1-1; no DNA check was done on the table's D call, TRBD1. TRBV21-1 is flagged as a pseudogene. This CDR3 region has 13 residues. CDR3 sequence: CASPGTPGDEAFF. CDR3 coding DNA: TGTGCCAGCCCCGGCACACCAGGCGATGAAGCTTTCTTT.

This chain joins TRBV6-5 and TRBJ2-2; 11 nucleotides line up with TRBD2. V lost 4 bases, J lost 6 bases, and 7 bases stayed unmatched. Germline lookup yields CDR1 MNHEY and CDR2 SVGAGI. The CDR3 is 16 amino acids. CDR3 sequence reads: CASSSSLAGGSGELFF. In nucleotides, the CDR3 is TGTGCCAGCAGTTCCAGCCTAGCGGGAGGTTCCGGGGAGCTGTTTTTT.

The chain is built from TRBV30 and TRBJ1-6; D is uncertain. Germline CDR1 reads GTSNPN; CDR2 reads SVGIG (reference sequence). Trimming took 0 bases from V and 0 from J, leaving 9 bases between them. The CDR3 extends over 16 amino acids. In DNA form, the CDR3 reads TGTGCCTGGAGTGTACCCCTAAGCTCCTATAATTCACCCCTCCACTTT. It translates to CAWSVPLSSYNSPLHF.

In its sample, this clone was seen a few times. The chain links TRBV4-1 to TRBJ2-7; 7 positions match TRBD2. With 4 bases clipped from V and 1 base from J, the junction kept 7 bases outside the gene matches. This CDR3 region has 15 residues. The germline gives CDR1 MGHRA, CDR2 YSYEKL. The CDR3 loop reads CASSPSGAESYEQYF. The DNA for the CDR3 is TGCGCCAGCAGCCCCAGCGGGGCGGAATCCTACGAGCAGTACTTC.

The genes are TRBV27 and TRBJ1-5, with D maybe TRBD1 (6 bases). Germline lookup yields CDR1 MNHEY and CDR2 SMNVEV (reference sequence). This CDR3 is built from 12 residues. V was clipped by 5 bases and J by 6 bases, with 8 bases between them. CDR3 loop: CASSKGGQPQHF. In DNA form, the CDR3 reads TGTGCCAGCAGTAAAGGGGGTCAGCCCCAGCATTTT.

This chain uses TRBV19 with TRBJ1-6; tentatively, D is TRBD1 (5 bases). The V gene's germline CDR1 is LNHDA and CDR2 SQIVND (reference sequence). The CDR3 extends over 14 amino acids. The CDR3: CAAERGSYNSPLHF. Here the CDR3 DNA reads TGTGCAGCCGAAAGGGGTTCCTATAATTCACCCCTCCACTTT.

Here the CDR3 reads CASSLTEGEQYF. In DNA, the CDR3 is TGTGCCAGCAGCTTAACGGAGGGCGAGCAGTACTTC. The V and J genes are TRBV7-9 and TRBJ2-7, with D possibly being TRBD2 (6 bases). This CDR3 has 12 residues. With 2 bases removed from V and 6 bases from J, the gap between germline ends came to 8 bases. Germline CDR1 SEHNR, CDR2 FQNEAQ (reference sequence).

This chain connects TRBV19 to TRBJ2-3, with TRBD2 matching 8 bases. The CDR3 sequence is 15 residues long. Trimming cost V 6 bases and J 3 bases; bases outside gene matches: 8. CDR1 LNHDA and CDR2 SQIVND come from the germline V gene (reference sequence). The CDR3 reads CASSPQGLGTDTQYF. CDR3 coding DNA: TGTGCCAGTAGCCCACAGGGACTAGGGACAGATACGCAGTATTTT.

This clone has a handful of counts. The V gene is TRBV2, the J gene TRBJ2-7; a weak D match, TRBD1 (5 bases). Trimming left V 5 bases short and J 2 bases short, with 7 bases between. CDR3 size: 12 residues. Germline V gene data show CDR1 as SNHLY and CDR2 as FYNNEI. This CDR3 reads CASSRTTYEQYF. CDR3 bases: TGTGCCAGCAGTAGGACAACCTACGAGCAGTACTTC. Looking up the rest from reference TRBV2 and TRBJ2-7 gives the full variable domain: EPEVTQTPSHQVTQMGQEVILRCVPISNHLYFYWYRQILGQKVEFLVSFYNNEISEKSEIFDDQFSVERPDGSNFTLKIRSTKLEDSAMYFCASSRTTYEQYFGPGTRLTVT.

In nucleotides, the CDR3 is TGTGCCAGCAGCTCCCTCCCCTCCCGGGACTGGGCCTACAATGAGCAGTTCTTC. This codes for CASSSLPSRDWAYNEQFF. This chain connects TRBV7-2 to TRBJ2-1, with D perhaps matching TRBD2 (6 bases). V lost 4 bases, J lost 2 bases, and 21 bases lay in between. Germline V gene data show CDR1 as SGHTA and CDR2 as FQGNSA. This CDR3 spans 18 amino acids.

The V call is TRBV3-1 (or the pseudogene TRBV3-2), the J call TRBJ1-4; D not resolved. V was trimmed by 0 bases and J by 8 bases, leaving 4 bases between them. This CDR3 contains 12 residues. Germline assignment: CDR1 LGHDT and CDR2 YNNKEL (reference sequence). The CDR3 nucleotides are TGTGCCAGCAGCCAAGATCGGGAAAAACTGTTTTTT. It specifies CASSQDREKLFF.

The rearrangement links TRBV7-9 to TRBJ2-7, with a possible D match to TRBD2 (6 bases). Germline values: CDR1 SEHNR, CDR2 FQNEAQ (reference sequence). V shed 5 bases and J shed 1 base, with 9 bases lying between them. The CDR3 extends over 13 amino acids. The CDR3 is CASSDRGSYEQYF. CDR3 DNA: TGTGCCAGCAGCGACCGGGGGTCCTACGAGCAGTACTTC.